These 10 T cell receptor beta chains were all obtained from the same sample, sequenced in a study of blood T cell repertoires in COVID-19. The method was immunoSEQ multiplex PCR; TCRdb's version includes in-frame clones alone and lacks a portion of them. The sample comprises about 49,000 clones, 80% to 90% of which are singletons, and 10% to 15% rests with the top ten. Sample: peripheral blood. The source is an older man with acute or convalescent COVID-19.

V usage is TRBV10-2 and J usage is TRBJ2-3; the match to TRBD2 covers 9 bases. The V and J ends lost 6 bases and 2 bases, in that order; junction bases with no gene match: 12. The CDR3 length is 17 residues. Germline CDR1 WSHSY, CDR2 SAAADI. The CDR3 DNA is TGCGCCAGCAGCCCCTGGGGTAGCGGGGGTCCCACAGATACGCAGTATTTT. Translated, it gives CASSPWGSGGPTDTQYF.

This clone came up a few times. This chain's CDR3 is CAWSRLAMNTGELFF. The CDR3 coding sequence is TGTGCCTGGAGTCGGCTAGCGATGAACACCGGGGAGCTGTTTTTT. The genes are TRBV30 and TRBJ2-2; D might be TRBD2 (6 bases). Germline-derived CDR1 and CDR2 are GTSNPN and SVGIG (reference sequence). V lost 2 bases to trimming and J lost 1 base, with 11 bases between them. This CDR3 region has 15 residues.

The chain uses TRBV9 and TRBJ1-4, with D unclear. Germline values: CDR1 SGDLS, CDR2 YYNGEE. The CDR3 length is 13 residues. V gave up 4 bases and J gave up 6 bases, with 10 bases separating them. The CDR3 nucleotides are TGTGCCAGCAGCACATTCCCAGATGAAAAACTGTTTTTT. It encodes CASSTFPDEKLFF.

The chain is built from TRBV28 and TRBJ2-7; tentatively, D is TRBD2 (6 bases). The CDR3 totals 15 residues. V gave up 6 bases and J gave up 2 bases, with 17 bases separating them. Per the germline V gene, CDR1 is MDHEN and CDR2 is SYDVKM. The CDR3 sequence is CASSPLTPGAYEQYF. The CDR3 DNA reads as TGTGCCAGCAGCCCCTTAACACCGGGGGCCTACGAGCAGTACTTC.

This chain joins TRBV12-3 or TRBV12-4 and TRBJ2-2; weak D call: TRBD1 (6 bases). Trimming cost V 5 bases and J 4 bases, with 8 bases left between them. CDR3 size: 13 residues. The CDR3 reads CASSGQITGELFF. Written as DNA, the CDR3 is TGTGCCAGCAGTGGACAGATCACCGGGGAGCTGTTTTTT.

The rearrangement uses TRBV2 and TRBJ2-3; TRBD1 is a possible D gene (5 bases). This CDR3 spans 15 amino acids. Looked up from germline, CDR1 is SNHLY and CDR2 is FYNNEI. V was pared by 2 bases and J by 3 bases, with 12 bases between. The CDR3 protein is CASSELGASTDTQYF. In nucleotides, the CDR3 is TGTGCCAGCAGTGAACTAGGGGCGAGTACAGATACGCAGTATTTT.

The rearrangement uses TRBV28 and TRBJ1-1; TRBD1 matches 7 bases. J lost 6 bases, V lost 9 bases, and 13 bases had no gene match. The CDR3 runs 14 residues. Germline V gene lookup returns CDR1 MDHEN and CDR2 SYDVKM. The CDR3 region has the DNA TGTGCCAGGGACCCCGGGACAGAGTCGCCTGAAGCTTTCTTT. Translated: CARDPGTESPEAFF.

The chain couples TRBV11-2 to TRBJ2-5, with 12 bases aligning to TRBD1. This CDR3 has 17 amino acids. V shed 5 bases and J 5 bases; nucleotides not matched to a gene: 12. Germline loops: CDR1 SGHAT, CDR2 FQNNGV. Here the CDR3 reads CASSRGSGTGGRETQYF. Here the CDR3 DNA reads TGTGCCAGCAGCCGTGGATCCGGGACAGGGGGCCGGGAGACCCAGTACTTC.

The chain couples TRBV19 to TRBJ1-1; 11 bases match TRBD1. After removal of 6 bases from V and 5 bases from J, the junction contained 14 bases not matched to a gene. The CDR3 extends over 17 amino acids. Germline CDR1 is LNHDA and CDR2 is SQIVND (reference sequence). The CDR3 DNA follows: TGTGCCAGTAGCAACGCGGGGACAGGGGGGGTAAGGACTGAAGCTTTCTTT. As protein: CASSNAGTGGVRTEAFF.

The CDR3 sequence is CASIRGLGDTGELFF. Here the CDR3 DNA reads TGTGCCAGCATAAGGGGACTGGGTGACACCGGGGAGCTGTTTTTT. This sequence joins TRBV9 and TRBJ2-2, with a weak D call TRBD2 (6 bases). This CDR3 is 15 amino acids long. Deletions cut 6 bases from V and 3 bases from J, with 15 bases between. The germline V gene has CDR1 SGDLS and CDR2 YYNGEE.